The 11 T cell receptor beta chains in this list originate from one sample, sequenced in a study of T cell responses to AZD1222 COVID-19 vaccine. TCRdb's table, derived via immunoSEQ multiplex PCR, lists solely in-frame clones and lacks some. The data hold approximately 130,000 clones, with 90% to 95% observed a single time. The sample in question was peripheral blood, obtained on day 0 of AZD1222 vaccination. These receptors came from an adult in good health.

The chain joins TRBV3-1 (or the pseudogene TRBV3-2) to TRBJ2-6, with D unclear. Looked up from germline, CDR1 is LGHDT and CDR2 is YNNKEL (reference sequence). The CDR3 is 15 amino acids. V was clipped by 3 bases and J by 2 bases, with 8 bases between them. In DNA form, the CDR3 reads TGTGCCAGCAGCCAGAAGGGTACTGGGGCCAACGTCCTGACTTTC. Amino acids: CASSQKGTGANVLTF.

This clone is a singleton in its sample. The chain carries TRBV30 and TRBJ1-1; D is unresolved. The CDR3 is 12 residues long. Germline CDR1 reads GTSNPN; CDR2 reads SVGIG (reference sequence). V shed 2 bases and J shed 6 bases, with 10 bases lying between them. This CDR3 is CAWSRGRPEAFF. The CDR3 DNA sequence: TGTGCCTGGAGTAGAGGAAGACCTGAAGCTTTCTTT.

Written as DNA, the CDR3 is TGTGCCAGCAGCCAAGCAATAGGAGAGCAGAATTCACCCCTCCACTTT. This gives the protein CASSQAIGEQNSPLHF. The chain combines TRBV4-2 with TRBJ1-6; D remains ambiguous. There are 16 residues in the CDR3. Germline CDR1 is LGHNA and CDR2 is YNFKEQ. V lost 1 base, J lost 7 bases, and 14 bases lay in between.

V and J are TRBV9 and TRBJ1-2; the match to TRBD1 covers 8 bases. Unmatched junction bases numbered 4, after V lost 3 bases and J lost 0 bases. The germline V gene has CDR1 SGDLS and CDR2 YYNGEE. The CDR3 is 15 residues long. The CDR3 bases are TGTGCCAGCAGCGGCCGGGACAGGACTAACTATGGCTACACCTTC. This gives the protein CASSGRDRTNYGYTF.

This sequence joins TRBV7-3 and TRBJ2-2, with 7 bases matching TRBD1. Looked up from germline, CDR1 is SGHTA and CDR2 is FQGTGA. The CDR3 extends over 17 amino acids. The ends lost 1 base at V and 4 bases at J; junction bases unmatched: 9. For the CDR3, the DNA is TGTGCCAGCAGCTTAAGCACAGGGGTTGGCGTCACCGGGGAGCTGTTTTTT. The encoded protein is CASSLSTGVGVTGELFF.

This clone has only a few counts. The J gene is TRBJ2-3, the V gene TRBV5-1, with 7 bases aligning to TRBD2. There are 15 residues in the CDR3. The V and J ends lost 0 bases and 3 bases, in that order; junction bases with no gene match: 4. Germline values: CDR1 SGHRS, CDR2 YFSETQ. The CDR3 protein is CASSLGGGRTDTQYF. In DNA, the CDR3 is TGCGCCAGCAGCTTGGGGGGAGGGCGAACAGATACGCAGTATTTT.

This clone showed up just once. The chain uses TRBV7-2 and TRBJ1-6; 7 nucleotides agree with TRBD1. The ends lost 1 base at V and 7 bases at J; junction bases unmatched: 7. CDR3 length: 16 residues. The germline CDR1 and CDR2 sequences are SGHTA and FQGNSA. The CDR3 sequence is CASSLETGHRNSPLHF. The CDR3 DNA follows: TGTGCCAGCAGCTTAGAGACAGGGCATAGGAATTCACCCCTCCACTTT. The full variable domain, rest sourced from reference TRBV7-2 and TRBJ1-6, is GAGVSQSPSNKVTEKGKDVELRCDPISGHTALYWYRQSLGQGLEFLIYFQGNSAPDKSGLPSDRFSAERTGGSVSTLTIQRTQQEDSAVYLCASSLETGHRNSPLHFGNGTRLTVT.

V usage is TRBV7-8 and J usage is TRBJ2-7; TRBD2 matches at 7 bases. The V gene end was trimmed by 8 bases and the J gene end by 5 bases; junction bases not matched to a gene: 6. The CDR3 consists of 12 residues. The germline gives CDR1 SGHVS, CDR2 FQNEAQ. CDR3 in DNA: TGTGCCAGCCTGTCTAGCGGTAACGAGCAGTACTTC. Residues: CASLSSGNEQYF.

This clone appeared a few times. V usage is TRBV18 and J usage is TRBJ1-1, with unresolved D. The V gene lost 6 bases and the J gene lost 0 bases, with 8 bases spanning the gap. The germline gives CDR1 KGHSH, CDR2 LQKENI. CDR3 size: 13 residues. CDR3 protein: CASSMGVNTEAFF. The CDR3 nucleotides read TGTGCCAGCTCTATGGGAGTGAACACTGAAGCTTTCTTT.

V gene TRBV6-5 combines with J gene TRBJ2-7; D might be TRBD2 (6 bases). Germline V gene sequence: CDR1 MNHEY, CDR2 SVGAGI. The CDR3 is 15 amino acids. V shed 6 bases and J shed 7 bases, with 22 bases lying between them. This CDR3 is CASSRSTGGGREQYF. The CDR3 coding sequence is TGTGCCAGCAGCCGGTCGACTGGCGGAGGGCGGGAGCAGTACTTC.

This clone has a handful of counts. The chain recombines TRBV20-1 with TRBJ2-7, with 11 positions matching TRBD2. The V and J ends lost 3 bases and 6 bases, in that order; junction bases with no gene match: 10. Per the germline V gene, CDR1 is DFQATT and CDR2 is SNEGSKA (reference sequence). The CDR3 has 15 amino acids. The CDR3 loop reads CSASFRLAGLSEQYF. CDR3 DNA: TGCAGTGCTAGTTTTCGACTAGCGGGACTATCCGAGCAGTACTTC.